This entry features one T cell receptor (beta chain) sequence. Its antigen is unknown. The data were taken from a study of T cell clones after liver transplantation. Study summary: Samples came from ITN030ST, which attempted immunosuppression withdrawal within 2 years of liver transplantation. Study-wide findings and caveats: Post-transplant, graft-donor-reactive CD4 TCRbeta sequences in blood dropped significantly in 5 of 8 subjects.

Germline CDR1 is MNHNS and CDR2 is SASEGT. V shed 3 bases, J shed 4 bases, and the junction held 10 bases outside the gene matches. The CDR3 is 16 amino acids. Produced via immunoSEQ multiplex PCR; TCRdb's table is partial and in-frame only. The sample has over 55,000 clones; around three quarters are singletons. This chain connects TRBV6-1 to TRBJ2-3, with 7 bases that match TRBD2. This receptor was taken from a human patient who received a liver transplant. Some T cells may be provided by the graft donor. Sequencing used CD4+ T cells from blood, obtained at the approximately 15-month timepoint. The CDR3 sequence is CASSDLGSGYADTQYF. The CDR3 DNA reads as TGTGCCAGCAGTGATTTGGGTAGCGGGTACGCAGATACGCAGTATTTT.